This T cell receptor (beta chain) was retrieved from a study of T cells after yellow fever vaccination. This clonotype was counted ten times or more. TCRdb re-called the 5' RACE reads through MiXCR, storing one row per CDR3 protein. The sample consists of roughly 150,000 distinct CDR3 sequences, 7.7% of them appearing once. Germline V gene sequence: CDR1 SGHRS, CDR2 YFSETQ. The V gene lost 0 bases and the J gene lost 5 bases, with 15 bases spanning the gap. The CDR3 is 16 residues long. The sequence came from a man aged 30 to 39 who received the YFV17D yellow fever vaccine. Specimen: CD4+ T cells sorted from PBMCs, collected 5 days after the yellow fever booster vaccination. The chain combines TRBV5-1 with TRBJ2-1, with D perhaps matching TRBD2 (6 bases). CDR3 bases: TGCGCCAGCAGCTTGGGTTATCTGGCGGGAAACAATGAGCAGTTCTTC. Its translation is CASSLGYLAGNNEQFF.